This entry describes one T cell receptor (beta chain). Just one base apart from a much larger clone, this may be a read error. The sample is drawn from a study of molecular identifiers for immune sequencing clone quantification. With listed TCR primers and previously described methods, bulk TCR libraries were prepared. Each CDR3 protein gets one entry after TCRdb re-called the PCR reads with MiXCR. The sample gives 460,000 or so distinct CDR3 sequences, 20% to 25% of which show up once; about 0.8% is in the top ten. CDR1 and CDR2 from the germline V gene are SGDLS and YYNGEE. The trim removed 2 bases at V and 6 bases at J, leaving 10 bases unmatched. This CDR3 spans 16 amino acids.

Specimen: naive CD8+ T cells from blood, with Jurkat cell RNA spiked in. Subset denoted: FACS-sorted CD8+CD4-CCR7+CD45RA+ naive T cells. The chain is built from TRBV9 and TRBJ2-2, with TRBD2 identical over 7 bases. The TCR was taken from a human donor in good health. Some libraries in this study had Jurkat cell RNA spiked in. The CDR3 DNA follows: TGTGCCAGCAGCGTGCGGGAGTTCACATCTGCCGGGGAGCTGTTTTTT. This sequence encodes CASSVREFTSAGELFF.